The next 8 T cell receptor beta chains were all read from a single sample in a study of blood T cell repertoires in COVID-19. The assay was immunoSEQ multiplex PCR, and TCRdb's table has in-frame clones only and misses some. In the table there are approximately 170,000 clones, around 89% of which are singletons. The specimen sequenced was PBMCs or T cells enriched from blood (not recorded which). These receptor sequences come from a woman aged 18-29 years who had recovered from COVID-19.

In its sample, this clone was seen once. This chain uses TRBV5-5 with TRBJ1-2, with D possibly TRBD1 on 5 matching bases. CDR3 size: 13 residues. Germline V lookup: CDR1 SGHKS, CDR2 YYEKEE (reference sequence). Trimming stripped 3 bases from V and 7 bases from J, with 13 bases between. The CDR3 reads CASSSGDSRGYTF. The DNA for the CDR3 is TGTGCCAGCAGCTCGGGCGACAGTCGTGGCTACACCTTC.

The chain recombines TRBV2 with TRBJ2-5; tentative D call: TRBD2 (6 bases). Trimming left V 6 bases short and J 3 bases short, with 14 bases between. Germline CDR1 SNHLY, CDR2 FYNNEI. The CDR3 covers 14 residues. The CDR3 sequence: CASRAGSSKETQYF. The CDR3 DNA reads TGTGCCAGCAGGGCCGGGAGCAGCAAAGAGACCCAGTACTTC.

The V and J genes are TRBV4-3 and TRBJ2-7, with D uncertain. Germline V gene data show CDR1 as LGHNA and CDR2 as YSLEER. The CDR3 spans 15 residues. The V gene lost 0 bases and the J gene lost 0 bases, with 9 bases spanning the gap. This chain's CDR3 is CASSQDIGSSYEQYF. The CDR3 DNA reads TGCGCCAGCAGCCAAGATATCGGGTCCTCCTACGAGCAGTACTTC.

Here the CDR3 reads CASSRLGLAGYTDTQYF. The CDR3 DNA reads as TGTGCCAGCAGCCGTCTCGGACTAGCGGGTTACACAGATACGCAGTATTTT. V gene TRBV5-6 combines with J gene TRBJ2-3; 11 positions match TRBD2. The ends lost 4 bases at V and 2 bases at J; junction bases unmatched: 9. Looked up from germline, CDR1 is SGHDT and CDR2 is YYEEEE. CDR3 size: 17 residues.

The V and J genes are TRBV3-1 (or the pseudogene TRBV3-2) and TRBJ2-3; D is uncertain. The V gene's germline CDR1 is LGHDT and CDR2 YNNKEL (reference sequence). The CDR3 spans 14 residues. The ends were cut back, 0 bases at V and 2 bases at J, with 6 bases in the middle. This chain's CDR3 is CASSQDVFTDTQYF. CDR3 nucleotide sequence: TGTGCCAGCAGCCAAGACGTCTTCACAGATACGCAGTATTTT.

V is TRBV3-1 (or the pseudogene TRBV3-2) and J is TRBJ2-1, with TRBD2 matching 8 bases. Losses at the gene ends were 6 bases for V and 5 bases for J; bases not matched to a gene: 6. Germline V gives CDR1 LGHDT, CDR2 YNNKEL (reference sequence). The CDR3 runs to 14 residues. CDR3 sequence reads: CASSVTSGHNEQFF. The DNA for the CDR3 is TGTGCCAGCAGTGTCACTAGCGGACACAATGAGCAGTTCTTC.

The gene calls are TRBV4-2 and TRBJ2-1; 7 bases are shared with TRBD2. Germline lookup yields CDR1 LGHNA and CDR2 YNFKEQ. The CDR3 is 16 residues long. The V gene end was trimmed by 0 bases and the J gene end by 2 bases; junction bases not matched to a gene: 4. The CDR3 loop is CASSQEASGAYNEQFF. Written as DNA, the CDR3 is TGTGCCAGCAGCCAAGAGGCTAGCGGAGCCTACAATGAGCAGTTCTTC.

The CDR3 spells CASSPGQVGVVSNQPQHF. Written as DNA, the CDR3 is TGTGCCAGCAGCCCGGGACAGGTCGGGGTGGTTAGCAATCAGCCCCAGCATTTT. This chain joins TRBV5-8 and TRBJ1-5; 8 bases line up with TRBD1. This CDR3 has 18 residues. Trimming took 4 bases from V and 0 from J; bases not matched to a gene: 12. The germline V gene encodes CDR1 SGHTS and CDR2 YDEGEE.